The 20 T cell receptor beta chains given below trace back to one sample, sequenced in a study of T-cell reconstitution after alpha-beta-depleted transplantation in children. Library preparation (for TCRbeta) was performed with unique molecular identifiers. TCRdb reprocessed the PCR reads with MiXCR, giving one entry per CDR3 protein. This sample has some 840,000 distinct CDR3 sequences, with 15% to 20% found just once. The sample consisted of PBMCs, mostly from graft donor cells, taken 360 days after TCRalphabeta/CD19-depleted stem cell transplant. All receptors derive from a male patient under 18 who had a stem cell transplant for acute lymphoblastic leukemia, so the T cells may come from the graft donor.

This rearrangement joins TRBV19 to TRBJ1-5, with a possible D match to TRBD1 (5 bases). V was cut by 7 bases and J by 7 bases, with 14 bases left in between. Germline loops: CDR1 LNHDA, CDR2 SQIVND (reference sequence). The CDR3 totals 13 residues. The CDR3 is CASILGGGQPQHF. For the CDR3, the DNA is TGTGCCAGTATTCTCGGGGGAGGGCAGCCCCAGCATTTT.

The CDR3 loop reads CAISEPDRVPLNEQYF. CDR3 nucleotide sequence: TGTGCCATCAGTGAGCCCGACAGGGTCCCTCTTAACGAGCAGTACTTC. The gene calls are TRBV10-3 and TRBJ2-7; 7 bases fit TRBD1. The trim removed 2 bases at V and 5 bases at J, leaving 12 bases unmatched. Germline V gene data show CDR1 as ENHRY and CDR2 as SYGVKD. CDR3 length: 16 residues.

The chain recombines TRBV18 with TRBJ2-1; tentatively, D is TRBD2 (5 bases). Germline CDR1 is KGHSH and CDR2 is LQKENI. V gave up 0 bases and J gave up 12 bases, with 12 bases separating them. The CDR3 contains 13 residues. For the CDR3, the DNA is TGTGCCAGCTCACCACCGGGCGGGTACGGGCAGTTCTTC. It is translated as CASSPPGGYGQFF.

This clonotype was observed a few times. The CDR3 sequence: CASSLQFLGTRYNEQFF. In DNA form, the CDR3 reads TGTGCCAGCAGCTTACAGTTCTTAGGCACACGCTACAATGAGCAGTTCTTC. The genes are TRBV7-3 and TRBJ2-1; D is unresolved. Germline V gene sequence: CDR1 SGHTA, CDR2 FQGTGA. V was pared by 2 bases and J by 3 bases, with 17 bases between. This CDR3 comprises 17 residues.

This clonotype was seen only a few times. The genes are TRBV20-1 and TRBJ2-5; a possible D gene is TRBD2 (6 bases). V was clipped by 5 bases and J by 1 base, with 17 bases between them. Per germline, CDR1 DFQATT and CDR2 SNEGSKA (reference sequence). This CDR3 comprises 15 residues. The CDR3 DNA reads as TGCAGTGCTGGGCGGGGAGCGTCCACCCAAGAGACCCAGTACTTC. It is translated as CSAGRGASTQETQYF.

J is TRBJ1-1 and V is TRBV5-1; 8 nucleotides align to TRBD1. The CDR3 sequence is 15 residues long. Looked up from germline, CDR1 is SGHRS and CDR2 is YFSETQ. The junction had 2 bases not matched to a gene; V was cut back by 0 bases and J by 1 base. The CDR3 coding sequence is TGCGCCAGCAGCTTGGGACAGGGGACGAACACTGAAGCTTTCTTT. This codes for CASSLGQGTNTEAFF.

Only a few counts were recorded for this clonotype. The chain uses TRBV20-1 and TRBJ1-3; 7 positions match TRBD1. The length of the CDR3 is 16 residues. Germline V gene sequence: CDR1 DFQATT, CDR2 SNEGSKA (reference sequence). V gave up 3 bases and J gave up 1 base; unmatched junction bases: 9. For the CDR3, the DNA is TGCAGTGCTAGGGACGATGGCAGGGGGTCTGGAAACACCATATATTTT. Translated, it gives CSARDDGRGSGNTIYF.

This chain joins TRBV29-1 and TRBJ2-7; D gene ambiguous. V was pared by 2 bases and J by 6 bases, with 8 bases between. Germline V CDR1 and CDR2: SQVTM, ANQGSEA. CDR3 length equals 11 residues. CDR3 in DNA: TGCAGCGTTGAAAGCGCGGTCGAGCAGTACTTC. Translation gives CSVESAVEQYF.

This clonotype was observed a few times. The chain couples TRBV10-3 to TRBJ2-5; D is uncertain. V dropped 9 bases and J dropped 2 bases, with 13 bases sitting between them. In germline, CDR1 is ENHRY, CDR2 SYGVKD. The CDR3 spans 13 residues. The CDR3 loop reads CAMSDPRQETQYF. In nucleotides, the CDR3 is TGTGCCATGTCGGACCCTCGTCAAGAGACCCAGTACTTC.

V and J are TRBV5-1 and TRBJ2-3, with 11 nucleotides matching TRBD1. The V gene end was trimmed by 4 bases and the J gene end by 4 bases; junction bases not matched to a gene: 2. The V gene's germline CDR1 is SGHRS and CDR2 YFSETQ. There are 14 residues in the CDR3. The CDR3 loop is CASSRGQGADTQYF. CDR3 bases: TGCGCCAGCAGCCGGGGACAGGGGGCAGATACGCAGTATTTT.

This clonotype has just a few counts. CDR3 bases: TGTGCCAGCAGCTTTAGCGGGGCCAGCTCCTACAATGAGCAGTTCTTC. It is translated as CASSFSGASSYNEQFF. This chain uses TRBV7-3 with TRBJ2-1, with 8 bases fitting TRBD2. The CDR3 contains 16 residues. CDR1 is SGHTA, CDR2 FQGTGA, per germline. V lost 3 bases to trimming and J lost 0 bases; unmatched junction nucleotides: 4.

This clonotype was counted a few times. This chain joins TRBV20-1 and TRBJ2-1, with 11 bases aligning to TRBD2. V shed 7 bases and J 3 bases; nucleotides not matched to a gene: 5. The CDR3 loop spans 14 amino acids. In germline, CDR1 is DFQATT, CDR2 SNEGSKA (reference sequence). The CDR3 nucleotides are TGCAGTGTCTCCGGGACTAGCGGCTACAATGAGCAGTTCTTC. Protein product: CSVSGTSGYNEQFF.

V gene TRBV5-1 combines with J gene TRBJ2-1; no firm D call. Germline V gene data show CDR1 as SGHRS and CDR2 as YFSETQ. The CDR3 length is 17 residues. Trimming removed 0 bases at V and 0 bases at J, with 13 bases between. Here the CDR3 DNA reads TGCGCCAGCAGCTTGGGTCGAAGGGTCATCTCCTACAATGAGCAGTTCTTC. Translating it yields CASSLGRRVISYNEQFF.

This clonotype was seen only a few times. The genes are TRBV7-6 and TRBJ2-2; 9 bases are shared with TRBD2. Trimming removed 1 base from V and 5 bases from J; junction bases left unmatched: 11. Germline lookup yields CDR1 SGHVS and CDR2 FNYEAQ. The CDR3 runs to 18 residues. The CDR3 here is CASSLELAGGPNTGELFF. In DNA, the CDR3 is TGTGCCAGCAGCTTAGAGCTTGCGGGAGGGCCTAATACCGGGGAGCTGTTTTTT. The full variable domain, with the rest looked up from reference TRBV7-6 and TRBJ2-2, is GAGVSQSPRYKVTKRGQDVALRCDPISGHVSLYWYRQALGQGPEFLTYFNYEAQQDKSGLPNDRFSAERPEGSISTLTIQRTEQRDSAMYRCASSLELAGGPNTGELFFGEGSRLTVL.

This sequence joins TRBV27 and TRBJ2-1, with TRBD2 matching over 7 bases. The CDR3 extends over 16 amino acids. Trimming removed 6 bases from V and 0 bases from J; junction bases left unmatched: 8. Germline-derived CDR1 and CDR2 are MNHEY and SMNVEV (reference sequence). CDR3 sequence: CASSAPWDYSYNEQFF. DNA for the CDR3: TGTGCCAGCAGCGCACCCTGGGACTACTCCTACAATGAGCAGTTCTTC.

The chain recombines TRBV27 with TRBJ1-5; possibly TRBD1 for D (5 bases). The germline CDR1 and CDR2 sequences are MNHEY and SMNVEV (reference sequence). CDR3 length: 17 residues. Trimming cost V 1 base and J 0 bases, with 13 bases left between them. The CDR3 spells CASSLWGGSYSNQPQHF. CDR3 in DNA: TGTGCCAGCAGTTTATGGGGCGGATCTTATAGCAATCAGCCCCAGCATTTT.

This clonotype was detected many times. The chain links TRBV6-5 to TRBJ2-7; D is uncertain. Per germline, CDR1 MNHEY and CDR2 SVGAGI. Trimming took 2 bases from V and 4 from J, leaving 12 bases between them. This CDR3 contains 14 residues. The CDR3 DNA is TGTGCCAGCAGTTACGGTAGCACCCGTTACGAGCAGTACTTC. Protein sequence: CASSYGSTRYEQYF.

This clonotype was seen more than once but under ten times. This chain connects TRBV11-2 to TRBJ2-7; 7 bases agree with TRBD2. Germline CDR1 and CDR2: SGHAT and FQNNGV. This CDR3 contains 16 residues. The V gene end was trimmed by 4 bases and the J gene end by 9 bases; junction bases not matched to a gene: 18. The CDR3 region has the DNA TGTGCCAGCAGCTCCCGCCCGTACGCGGGAGTTACCGGGCAGTACTTC. Protein sequence: CASSSRPYAGVTGQYF.

The CDR3 region has the DNA TGTGCCAGCAGCTGGGCCCCCGATTACGAGCAGTACTTC. It translates to CASSWAPDYEQYF. The V call is TRBV28, the J call TRBJ2-7; D remains unclear. V was cut by 6 bases and J by 4 bases, with 13 bases left in between. Germline-derived CDR1 and CDR2 are MDHEN and SYDVKM. There are 13 residues in the CDR3.

A few counts support this clonotype. The V call is TRBV28, the J call TRBJ2-4; 7 nucleotides match TRBD1. Trimming cost V 4 bases and J 0 bases; bases outside gene matches: 6. Looked up from germline, CDR1 is MDHEN and CDR2 is SYDVKM. This CDR3 is built from 16 residues. CDR3: CASSSYRGLAKNIQYF. DNA of the CDR3: TGTGCCAGCAGTTCCTACAGGGGCCTAGCCAAAAACATTCAGTACTTC.